The 28 T cell receptor beta chains in this list originate from one sample, sequenced in a study of regulatory T cells in long-lasting Graves disease. Investigators prepared the TCR beta libraries by applying iRepertoire HTBI primers and Arm-PCR of CDR3 regions. From the multiplex PCR reads, TCRdb called clonotypes with MiXCR, one entry per CDR3 protein. Of 350,000 to 500,000 distinct CDR3 sequences listed, about 21% are singletons. As for time point: persistent/refractory GD, antithyroid drugs over 5 years with positive TRAb. Construction of the TCR library relied on RNA isolated from PBMCs. This sample comprised peripheral blood mononuclear cells (PBMCs), obtained when the disease was refractory, from a patient treated with antithyroid drugs. The receptors were gathered from a female donor with Graves disease.

The chain joins TRBV20-1 to TRBJ2-5; D possibly matches TRBD1 or TRBD2 (6 bases each). The CDR3 has 14 residues. Germline lookup yields CDR1 DFQATT and CDR2 SNEGSKA (reference sequence). V lost 0 bases, J lost 4 bases, and 12 bases lay in between. The CDR3 loop reads CSARDRGRRETQYF. In DNA form, the CDR3 reads TGCAGTGCTAGAGATCGGGGGCGTAGAGAGACCCAGTACTTC.

This chain links TRBV4-1 with TRBJ2-3; the D gene is possibly TRBD2 (6 bases). CDR1 is MGHRA, CDR2 YSYEKL, per germline. The CDR3 length is 15 residues. Trimming pared 0 bases from V and 7 bases from J, leaving 14 bases between. The chain's CDR3 is CASSQEGEAGYTQYF. In DNA, the CDR3 is TGCGCCAGCAGCCAAGAAGGGGAGGCGGGTTATACGCAGTATTTT.

This clonotype was recorded many times. This chain uses TRBV28 with TRBJ2-5; 10 bases are shared with TRBD1. This CDR3 spans 13 amino acids. CDR1 and CDR2 (germline): MDHEN, SYDVKM. V was pared by 6 bases and J by 6 bases, with 4 bases of the junction left unmatched. As DNA, the CDR3 is TGTGCCAGCAGCTTGGGACAGGGGAAGACCCAGTACTTC. Its protein is CASSLGQGKTQYF.

V is TRBV6-1 and J is TRBJ1-6; unclear D gene. CDR1 and CDR2 from the germline V gene are MNHNS and SASEGT. The length of the CDR3 is 13 residues. With 8 bases removed from V and 5 bases from J, the gap between germline ends came to 10 bases. This CDR3 is CASGVRDNSPLHF. CDR3 nucleotides: TGTGCCAGCGGGGTACGGGATAATTCACCCCTCCACTTT.

The chain recombines TRBV12-3 or TRBV12-4 with TRBJ2-2; 13 nucleotides align to TRBD2. CDR3 length equals 16 residues. The V gene end was trimmed by 6 bases and the J gene end by 6 bases; junction bases not matched to a gene: 7. In nucleotides, the CDR3 is TGTGCCAGCAGAGGACTAGCGGGAGTGGTCGCCGGGGAGCTGTTTTTT. This codes for CASRGLAGVVAGELFF.

The V and J genes are TRBV27 and TRBJ1-1; D call uncertain. Deletions cut 2 bases from V and 4 bases from J, with 14 bases between. Germline V CDR1 and CDR2: MNHEY, SMNVEV (reference sequence). The CDR3 extends over 15 amino acids. The CDR3 DNA is TGTGCCAGCAGTTTAGGAGGGAGGCTCCTCACTGAAGCTTTCTTT. This encodes CASSLGGRLLTEAFF.

This chain links TRBV18 with TRBJ1-1, with D possibly matching TRBD1 (5 bases). This CDR3 contains 14 residues. CDR1 and CDR2 (germline): KGHSH, LQKENI. Trimming took 2 bases from V and 10 from J, leaving 17 bases between them. CDR3 region: CASSPGEGFGSAFF. DNA of the CDR3: TGTGCCAGCTCACCAGGGGAGGGGTTTGGATCAGCTTTCTTT.

There are a few counts of this clonotype. The chain couples TRBV11-2 to TRBJ2-3; possible D gene TRBD2, 5 bases. The CDR3 is 15 residues long. In germline, CDR1 is SGHAT, CDR2 FQNNGV. Trimming removed 5 bases from V and 5 bases from J, with 17 bases in between. This CDR3 is CASSAGTRAKDTQYF. The CDR3 DNA sequence: TGTGCCAGCAGCGCCGGAACTAGGGCTAAAGATACGCAGTATTTT.

This clonotype was detected ten times or more. V usage is TRBV28 and J usage is TRBJ1-5, with D unclear. Germline V gene sequence: CDR1 MDHEN, CDR2 SYDVKM. Trimming took off 6 bases at V and 5 bases at J, with 14 bases between the two ends. The CDR3 has 14 amino acids. The CDR3 spells CASRSGGRDQPQHF. CDR3 coding DNA: TGTGCCAGCAGATCAGGAGGGCGCGATCAGCCCCAGCATTTT.

This clonotype has at least ten counts. The chain carries TRBV28 and TRBJ2-7; D may correspond to TRBD1 or TRBD2 (5 bases each). The germline V gene has CDR1 MDHEN and CDR2 SYDVKM. The CDR3 loop spans 11 amino acids. V gave up 5 bases and J gave up 7 bases, with 9 bases separating them. The CDR3 region has the DNA TGTGCCAGCAGTCCGGGGCTAGAGCAGTACTTC. Translation gives CASSPGLEQYF.

The CDR3 reads CASRPGLTDTQYF. The DNA of the CDR3 is TGTGCCAGCAGACCTGGACTCACGGATACGCAGTATTTT. The chain joins TRBV7-9 to TRBJ2-3; D possibly corresponds to TRBD2 (5 bases). CDR1 and CDR2 (germline): SEHNR, FQNEAQ (reference sequence). Trimming shortened V by 6 bases and J by 6 bases, and 13 bases separated the two germline ends. This CDR3 comprises 13 residues.

The gene calls are TRBV7-3 and TRBJ2-1, with D possibly being TRBD1 (5 bases). The germline V gene encodes CDR1 SGHTA and CDR2 FQGTGA. CDR3 length equals 14 residues. V was trimmed by 1 base and J by 10 bases, leaving 14 bases between them. The CDR3, as DNA: TGTGCCAGCAGCTTAAATCAGGGCCCGAGCGAGCAGTTCTTC. Its protein product is CASSLNQGPSEQFF.

This clonotype has just a few counts. The chain joins TRBV7-9 to TRBJ1-2, with 10 bases fitting TRBD1. The CDR3 consists of 15 residues. V was pared by 5 bases and J by 2 bases, with 5 bases of the junction left unmatched. Germline lookup yields CDR1 SEHNR and CDR2 FQNEAQ (reference sequence). The CDR3 spells CASSLGQGNNYGYTF. In DNA form, the CDR3 reads TGTGCCAGCAGCCTGGGACAGGGGAACAACTATGGCTACACCTTC.

This clonotype showed up many times. CDR3 bases: TGTGCCAGCAGTTCCCAATGGGGCGCGGGGGAAAAACTGTTTTTT. Protein: CASSSQWGAGEKLFF. The V gene is TRBV12-3 or TRBV12-4, the J gene TRBJ1-4, with D possibly matching TRBD1 (5 bases). The CDR3 has 15 residues. V was pared by 4 bases and J by 8 bases, with 17 bases between.

Here the CDR3 reads CASSSRTDKLFF. The CDR3 coding sequence is TGTGCCAGCAGCTCCCGGACAGACAAACTGTTTTTT. The gene calls are TRBV9 and TRBJ1-4, with D possibly being TRBD1 (6 bases). V was cut by 4 bases and J by 11 bases, with 12 bases left in between. This CDR3 is built from 12 residues. Germline-derived CDR1 and CDR2 are SGDLS and YYNGEE.

The chain uses TRBV27 and TRBJ2-7; 7 bases line up with TRBD2. After removal of 3 bases from V and 4 bases from J, the junction contained 6 bases not matched to a gene. The germline CDR1 and CDR2 sequences are MNHEY and SMNVEV (reference sequence). This CDR3 is built from 14 residues. This chain's CDR3 is CASSFREVGYEQYF. CDR3 bases: TGTGCCAGCAGTTTCCGGGAGGTTGGGTACGAGCAGTACTTC.

This clonotype came up many times. Compared with germline, one end of the junction differs, possibly owing to a read error. The gene calls are TRBV2 and TRBJ2-5; possible D gene TRBD1, 6 bases. The CDR3 is 14 amino acids. From germline, CDR1 is SNHLY and CDR2 FYNNEI. The CDR3 loop reads CASSFGTTQETQYF. The CDR3 bases are TGCGCCAGCAGCTTCGGGACAACTCAAGAGACCCAGTACTTC.

Many counts were recorded for this clonotype. The chain links TRBV24-1 to TRBJ1-2; D is unresolved. V lost 0 bases and J lost 3, with 7 bases in between. The CDR3 spans 14 residues. Germline V lookup: CDR1 KGHDR, CDR2 SFDVKD. CDR3 region: CATSDLGVDYGYTF. The CDR3 nucleotides are TGTGCCACCAGTGATTTGGGGGTGGACTATGGCTACACCTTC.

V and J are TRBV7-3 and TRBJ2-7, with TRBD2 matching 11 bases. In germline, CDR1 is SGHTA, CDR2 FQGTGA. The CDR3 contains 16 residues. V was pared by 5 bases and J by 1 base, with 7 bases of the junction left unmatched. CDR3 bases: TGTGCCAGCAGCATTCCTAGCGGGAGGTTTTCCTACGAGCAGTACTTC. It codes for CASSIPSGRFSYEQYF. Complete variable domain (other parts from reference TRBV7-3 and TRBJ2-7): GAGVSQTPSNKVTEKGKYVELRCDPISGHTALYWYRQSLGQGPEFLIYFQGTGAADDSGLPNDRFFAVRPEGSVSTLKIQRTERGDSAVYLCASSIPSGRFSYEQYFGPGTRLTVT.

This clonotype was counted between two and nine times. This rearrangement joins TRBV28 to TRBJ1-5; 10 bases match TRBD1. Germline V gene lookup returns CDR1 MDHEN and CDR2 SYDVKM. V lost 10 bases to trimming and J lost 5 bases; unmatched junction nucleotides: 8. This CDR3 has 14 amino acids. This CDR3 reads CANWDRGVDQPQHF. The CDR3 nucleotides read TGTGCCAATTGGGACAGGGGTGTTGATCAGCCCCAGCATTTT. Together with reference TRBV28 and TRBJ1-5, the CDR3 gives the full variable domain: DVKVTQSSRYLVKRTGEKVFLECVQDMDHENMFWYRQDPGLGLRLIYFSYDVKMKEKGDIPEGYSVSREKKERFSLILESASTNQTSMYLCANWDRGVDQPQHFGDGTRLSIL.

The chain recombines TRBV28 with TRBJ2-2; 10 positions agree with TRBD2. Trimming cost V 2 bases and J 4 bases; bases outside gene matches: 4. Germline V CDR1 and CDR2: MDHEN, SYDVKM. The CDR3 loop spans 16 amino acids. CDR3 nucleotide sequence: TGTGCCAGCAGTTTACGAACTAGCGGGACCACCGGGGAGCTGTTTTTT. This sequence encodes CASSLRTSGTTGELFF.

CDR3 protein: CASSQDSQPGIYGYTF. The CDR3 bases are TGCGCCAGCAGCCAAGATAGCCAGCCTGGGATATATGGCTACACCTTC. The chain carries TRBV4-1 and TRBJ1-2; D is ambiguous. Germline V lookup: CDR1 MGHRA, CDR2 YSYEKL. The V gene lost 0 bases and the J gene lost 5 bases, with 16 bases spanning the gap. CDR3 length: 16 amino acids.

This clonotype was observed at least ten times. The chain is built from TRBV6-1 and TRBJ1-2, with D perhaps TRBD1 (6 bases). CDR3 length equals 14 residues. The V and J ends lost 5 bases and 6 bases respectively, with 16 bases between them. The germline V gene has CDR1 MNHNS and CDR2 SASEGT. The CDR3 loop is CASSQYTGIDGYTF. The CDR3 region has the DNA TGTGCCAGCAGTCAATACACAGGGATCGATGGCTACACCTTC.

Regarding this clonotype: A read error is possible here, since a much larger clone lies one base away. The V call is TRBV11-3, the J call TRBJ1-6; D unclear. Germline CDR1 is SGHNT and CDR2 is YENEEA. There are 12 residues in the CDR3. The V end lost 4 bases, the J end lost 15 bases, and 13 bases lay between the germline ends. In DNA, the CDR3 is TGTGCCAGCAGCTGCCCCTTGTGGCTCCTCCACTTT. It is translated as CASSCPLWLLHF.

There are a few counts of this clonotype. The chain links TRBV4-1 to TRBJ2-6; D not certain. Trimming stripped 1 base from V and 1 base from J, with 8 bases between. Germline CDR1 MGHRA, CDR2 YSYEKL. This CDR3 comprises 16 residues. The CDR3 DNA reads as TGCGCCAGCAGCCAAGGATGGGGTTCTGGGGCCAACGTCCTGACTTTC. Translation: CASSQGWGSGANVLTF.

The sample holds a few counts of this clonotype. The chain links TRBV20-1 to TRBJ2-2; D may be TRBD2 (6 bases). Trimming shortened V by 0 bases and J by 1 base, and 12 bases separated the two germline ends. The germline V gene has CDR1 DFQATT and CDR2 SNEGSKA (reference sequence). The CDR3 length is 16 residues. For the CDR3, the DNA is TGCAGTGCTAGAGAATTTGGGACTCTGAACACCGGGGAGCTGTTTTTT. Translated: CSAREFGTLNTGELFF.

This clonotype has at least ten counts. This sequence joins TRBV29-1 and TRBJ2-7, with TRBD2 as a possible D gene (7 bases). Germline V gene lookup returns CDR1 SQVTM and CDR2 ANQGSEA. The CDR3 is 16 amino acids. The V end lost 7 bases, the J end lost 3 bases, and 25 bases lay between the germline ends. For the CDR3, the DNA is TGCAGCGCGACGGGGGGTGTGGGGACACCGGACTACGAGCAGTACTTC. It is translated as CSATGGVGTPDYEQYF.

This clonotype was seen a handful of times. The rearrangement joins TRBV4-1 to TRBJ2-7; the D is unclear. The CDR3 totals 16 residues. The germline V gene has CDR1 MGHRA and CDR2 YSYEKL. V was pared by 2 bases and J by 4 bases, with 18 bases between. The CDR3 nucleotides are TGCGCCAGCAGCCAATGGGTAGGCGACGCTTCGTACGAGCAGTACTTC. As protein: CASSQWVGDASYEQYF.